These 13 T cell receptor beta chains share one sample of origin, sequenced in a study of blood T cells in healthy people across ages. The use of a sample-barcoded 5' primer and a J-beta primer mix characterized a second PCR of about 6 to 12 cycles. Each CDR3 protein is one row after TCRdb ran MiXCR on the 5' RACE reads. The sample lists some 880,000 distinct CDR3 sequences, approximately 35% occurring once. The specimen sequenced was blood. The receptors shown here come from a man aged 18 to 29 in good health.

This clonotype was recorded a few times. This rearrangement joins TRBV4-3 to TRBJ1-6; the D is unclear. With 1 base removed from V and 1 base from J, the gap between germline ends came to 5 bases. The CDR3 is made up of 15 amino acids. Per the germline V gene, CDR1 is LGHNA and CDR2 is YSLEER. The CDR3 DNA is TGCGCCAGCAGCCAAGGACGTTCCTATAATTCACCCCTCCACTTT. It translates to CASSQGRSYNSPLHF.

This clonotype was seen at least ten times. An end of the junction does not agree with germline; a read error may underlie this. The gene calls are TRBV27 and TRBJ1-1; D not certain. The CDR3 runs 13 residues. Germline V lookup: CDR1 MNHEY, CDR2 SMNVEV (reference sequence). The CDR3: CASSVSEETEAFF. The CDR3 coding sequence is TGTGCCAGCAGTGTATCAGAGGAAACTGAAGCTTTCTTT.

In this sample, this clonotype turned up a few times. The rearrangement uses TRBV29-1 and TRBJ2-5; D is unclear. Trimming took off 2 bases at V and 11 bases at J, with 15 bases between the two ends. CDR3 length: 12 residues. Germline lookup yields CDR1 SQVTM and CDR2 ANQGSEA. The CDR3 is CSVERTDNEQYF. The CDR3 region has the DNA TGCAGCGTTGAACGTACCGACAATGAGCAGTACTTC.

This clonotype was seen only a few times. The J gene is TRBJ2-4, the V gene TRBV5-6; D unclear. The CDR3 extends over 11 amino acids. V was trimmed by 1 base and J by 8 bases, leaving 4 bases between them. Germline V CDR1 and CDR2: SGHDT, YYEEEE. DNA of the CDR3: TGTGCCAGCAGCTTGCGGGACATTCAGTACTTC. It encodes CASSLRDIQYF.

The V gene is TRBV19, the J gene TRBJ1-5; 12 nucleotides agree with TRBD1. This CDR3 contains 15 residues. J was trimmed by 3 bases and V by 7 bases; bases with no gene match: 4. CDR1 is LNHDA and CDR2 is SQIVND in the germline V gene (reference sequence). The CDR3 here is CASTPGQGANQPQHF. For the CDR3, the DNA is TGTGCCAGTACTCCGGGACAGGGGGCCAATCAGCCCCAGCATTTT.

The J gene is TRBJ1-4, the V gene TRBV9; D may be TRBD1 (5 bases). CDR3 length: 15 amino acids. Germline-derived CDR1 and CDR2 are SGDLS and YYNGEE. The V gene lost 1 base and the J gene lost 0 bases, with 7 bases spanning the gap. For the CDR3, the DNA is TGTGCCAGCAGCGTACAGGGATCAACTAATGAAAAACTGTTTTTT. Translating gives CASSVQGSTNEKLFF.

This clonotype came up a few times. The chain links TRBV20-1 to TRBJ2-3; 8 bases agree with TRBD2. The CDR3 is 15 amino acids. The germline gives CDR1 DFQATT, CDR2 SNEGSKA (reference sequence). The J segment lost 9 bases and the V segment lost 1 base, leaving 12 bases of the junction unmatched. CDR3: CSARAGSGGPLTQYF. The CDR3 DNA is TGCAGTGCTAGAGCAGGGTCGGGGGGGCCACTAACGCAGTATTTT.

The rearrangement joins TRBV4-1 to TRBJ2-3; 12 bases are a match to TRBD1. The junction had 10 bases not matched to a gene; V was cut back by 6 bases and J by 9 bases. Per germline, CDR1 MGHRA and CDR2 YSYEKL. The CDR3 spans 15 residues. This CDR3 is CASSSPGQGAETQYF. The CDR3 nucleotides read TGCGCCAGCAGTTCACCGGGACAGGGGGCGGAGACGCAGTATTTT.

The chain employs TRBV20-1 and TRBJ2-2; the match to TRBD1 covers 8 bases. V shed 6 bases, J shed 4 bases, and the junction held 7 bases outside the gene matches. The CDR3 runs to 14 residues. Germline V lookup: CDR1 DFQATT, CDR2 SNEGSKA (reference sequence). The CDR3 nucleotides are TGCAGTGCCGTGGGGACAGGCGGCACCGGGGAGCTGTTTTTT. Translation: CSAVGTGGTGELFF.

This CDR3 reads CASSSPGRGLSTEAFF. CDR3 nucleotides: TGCGCCAGCAGCTCCCCCGGTAGGGGATTGAGCACTGAAGCTTTCTTT. This chain joins TRBV5-1 and TRBJ1-1, with a tentative D call TRBD1 (5 bases). The CDR3 extends over 16 amino acids. Germline lookup yields CDR1 SGHRS and CDR2 YFSETQ. V dropped 3 bases and J dropped 4 bases, with 19 bases sitting between them.

The V call is TRBV5-1, the J call TRBJ1-2; the D is unclear. The CDR3 length is 15 residues. V lost 2 bases and J 3 bases, leaving 14 bases between the germline ends. The germline gives CDR1 SGHRS, CDR2 YFSETQ. CDR3 in amino acids: CASSFSRGLDYGYTF. The CDR3 DNA follows: TGCGCCAGCAGCTTTTCTCGGGGTCTGGACTATGGCTACACCTTC.

This rearrangement joins TRBV4-2 to TRBJ1-5; tentative D call: TRBD1 (6 bases). V lost 6 bases and J lost 3, with 9 bases in between. Germline V gene lookup returns CDR1 LGHNA and CDR2 YNFKEQ. The CDR3 has 13 amino acids. The CDR3: CASRGQLNQPQHF. The CDR3 coding sequence is TGTGCCAGCAGAGGACAGCTCAATCAGCCCCAGCATTTT.

The chain couples TRBV5-6 to TRBJ2-3, with D uncertain. The V gene's germline CDR1 is SGHDT and CDR2 YYEEEE. The CDR3 loop spans 17 amino acids. V was clipped by 3 bases and J by 3 bases, with 20 bases between them. This CDR3 reads CASSSSSSVFGTDTQYF. CDR3 in DNA: TGTGCCAGCAGCTCCTCCTCTTCGGTGTTCGGGACAGATACGCAGTATTTT.